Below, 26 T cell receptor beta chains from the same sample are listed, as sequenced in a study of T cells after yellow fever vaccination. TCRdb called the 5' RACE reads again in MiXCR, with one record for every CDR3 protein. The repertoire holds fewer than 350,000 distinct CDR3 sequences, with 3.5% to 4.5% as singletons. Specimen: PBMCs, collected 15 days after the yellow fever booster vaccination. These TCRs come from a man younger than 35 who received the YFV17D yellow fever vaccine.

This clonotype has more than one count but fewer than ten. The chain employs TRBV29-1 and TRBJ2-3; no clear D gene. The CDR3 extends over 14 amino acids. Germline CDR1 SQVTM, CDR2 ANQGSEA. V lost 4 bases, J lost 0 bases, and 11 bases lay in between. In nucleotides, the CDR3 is TGCAGCGTTGGGCGTGGGGTTAGCACAGATACGCAGTATTTT. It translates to CSVGRGVSTDTQYF.

The CDR3 is CASSQERTPMGREKLFF. CDR3 coding DNA: TGTGCCAGCAGCCAAGAACGGACTCCGATGGGGAGGGAAAAACTGTTTTTT. V and J are TRBV3-1 and TRBJ1-4; D is ambiguous. The CDR3 is 17 residues long. Trimming pared 0 bases from V and 8 bases from J, leaving 19 bases between. Germline assignment: CDR1 LGHDT and CDR2 YNNKEL (reference sequence).

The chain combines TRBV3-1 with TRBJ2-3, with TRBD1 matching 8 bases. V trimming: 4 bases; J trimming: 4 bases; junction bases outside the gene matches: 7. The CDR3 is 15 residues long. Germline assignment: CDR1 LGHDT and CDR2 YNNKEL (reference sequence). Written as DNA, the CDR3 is TGTGCCAGCAGCCCACCGGGACAGGCCCCAGATACGCAGTATTTT. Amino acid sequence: CASSPPGQAPDTQYF.

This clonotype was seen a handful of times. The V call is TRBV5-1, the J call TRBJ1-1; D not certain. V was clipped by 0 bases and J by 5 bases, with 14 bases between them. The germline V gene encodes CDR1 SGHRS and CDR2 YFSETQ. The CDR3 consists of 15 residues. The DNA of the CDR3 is TGCGCCAGCAGCTTGGGGGTGGGAGTTTCGACTGAAGCTTTCTTT. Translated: CASSLGVGVSTEAFF.

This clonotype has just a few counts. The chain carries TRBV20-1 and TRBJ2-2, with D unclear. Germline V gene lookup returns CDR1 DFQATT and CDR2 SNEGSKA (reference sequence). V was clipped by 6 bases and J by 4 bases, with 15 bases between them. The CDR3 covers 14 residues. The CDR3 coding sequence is TGCAGTGCCCCCGGAGTAGCCCCCACCGGGGAGCTGTTTTTT. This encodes CSAPGVAPTGELFF.

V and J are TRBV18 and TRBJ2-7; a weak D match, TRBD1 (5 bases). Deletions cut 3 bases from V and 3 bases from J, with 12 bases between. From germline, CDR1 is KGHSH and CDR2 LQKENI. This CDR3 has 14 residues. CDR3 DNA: TGTGCCAGCTCACCCGCAGGGCGGTACTACGAGCAGTACTTC. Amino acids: CASSPAGRYYEQYF.

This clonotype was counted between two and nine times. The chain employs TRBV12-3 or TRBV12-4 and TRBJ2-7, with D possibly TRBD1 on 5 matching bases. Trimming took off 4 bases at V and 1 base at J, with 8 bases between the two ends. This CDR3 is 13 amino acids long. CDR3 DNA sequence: TGTGCCAGCAGTTCCACAGGTTCCTACGAGCAGTACGTC. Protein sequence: CASSSTGSYEQYV.

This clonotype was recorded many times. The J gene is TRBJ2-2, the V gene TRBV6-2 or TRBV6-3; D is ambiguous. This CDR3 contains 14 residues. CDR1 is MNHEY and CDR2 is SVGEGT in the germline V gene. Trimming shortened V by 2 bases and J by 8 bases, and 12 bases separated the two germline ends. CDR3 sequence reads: CASSYVARRGELFF. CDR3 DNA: TGTGCCAGCAGTTACGTGGCCCGCAGAGGGGAGCTGTTTTTT.

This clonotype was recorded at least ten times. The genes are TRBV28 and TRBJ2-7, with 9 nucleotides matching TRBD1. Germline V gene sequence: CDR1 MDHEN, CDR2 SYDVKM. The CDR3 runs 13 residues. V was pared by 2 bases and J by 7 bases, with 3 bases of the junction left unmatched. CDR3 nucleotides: TGTGCCAGCAGTTTACCGGGGACAGGGGAGCAGTACGTC. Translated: CASSLPGTGEQYV.

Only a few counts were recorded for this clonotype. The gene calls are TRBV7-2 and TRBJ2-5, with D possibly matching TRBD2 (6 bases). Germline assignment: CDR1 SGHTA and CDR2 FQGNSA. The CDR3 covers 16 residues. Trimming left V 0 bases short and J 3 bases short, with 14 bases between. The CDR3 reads CASSLAVGRGKETQYF. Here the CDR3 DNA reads TGTGCCAGCAGCTTAGCGGTTGGGCGGGGTAAAGAGACCCAGTACTTC.

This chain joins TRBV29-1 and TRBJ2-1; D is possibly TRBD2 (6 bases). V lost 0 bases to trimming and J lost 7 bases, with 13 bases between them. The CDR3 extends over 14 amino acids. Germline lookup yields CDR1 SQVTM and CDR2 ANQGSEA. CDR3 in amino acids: CSVEDGGGANEQFF. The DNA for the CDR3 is TGCAGCGTTGAAGATGGAGGCGGGGCTAATGAGCAGTTCTTC.

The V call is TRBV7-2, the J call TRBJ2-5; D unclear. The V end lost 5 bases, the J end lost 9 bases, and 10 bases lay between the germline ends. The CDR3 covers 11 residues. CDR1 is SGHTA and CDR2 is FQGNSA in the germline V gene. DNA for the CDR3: TGTGCCAGCAGCGAGGAGCGAGCCCAGTACTTC. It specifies CASSEERAQYF.

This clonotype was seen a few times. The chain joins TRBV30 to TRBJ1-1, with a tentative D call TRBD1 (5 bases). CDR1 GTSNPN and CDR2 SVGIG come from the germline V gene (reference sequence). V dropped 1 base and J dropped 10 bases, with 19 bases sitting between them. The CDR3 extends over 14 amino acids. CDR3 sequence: CAWSGPPNRIGAFF. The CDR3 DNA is TGTGCCTGGAGTGGTCCTCCTAACAGGATTGGAGCTTTCTTT.

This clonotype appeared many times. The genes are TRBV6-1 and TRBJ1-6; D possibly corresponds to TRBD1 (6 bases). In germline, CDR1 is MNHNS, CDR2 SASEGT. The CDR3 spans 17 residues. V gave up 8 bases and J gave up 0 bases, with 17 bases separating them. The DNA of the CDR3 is TGTGCCAGCGGTGGGGGACGGGGGCACTCCTATAATTCACCCCTCCACTTT. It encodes CASGGGRGHSYNSPLHF.

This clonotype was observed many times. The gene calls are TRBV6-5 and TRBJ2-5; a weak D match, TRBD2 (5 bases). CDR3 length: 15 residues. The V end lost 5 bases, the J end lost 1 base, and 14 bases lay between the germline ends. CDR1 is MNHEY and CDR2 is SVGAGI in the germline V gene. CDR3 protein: CASSNVDAGQETQYF. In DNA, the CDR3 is TGTGCCAGCAGTAACGTGGACGCGGGCCAAGAGACCCAGTACTTC.

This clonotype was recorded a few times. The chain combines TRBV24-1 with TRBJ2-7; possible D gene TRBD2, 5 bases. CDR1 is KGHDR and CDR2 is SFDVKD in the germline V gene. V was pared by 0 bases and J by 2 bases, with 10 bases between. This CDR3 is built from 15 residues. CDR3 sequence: CATSDLSGYPYEQYV. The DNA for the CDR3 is TGTGCCACCAGTGATTTGTCGGGGTATCCCTACGAGCAGTACGTC.

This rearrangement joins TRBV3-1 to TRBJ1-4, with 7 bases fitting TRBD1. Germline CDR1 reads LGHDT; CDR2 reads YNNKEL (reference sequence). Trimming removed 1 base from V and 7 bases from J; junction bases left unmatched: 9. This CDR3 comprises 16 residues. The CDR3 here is CASSQGIDRASEKLFF. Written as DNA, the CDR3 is TGTGCCAGCAGCCAAGGCATCGACAGGGCGAGTGAAAAACTGTTTTTT. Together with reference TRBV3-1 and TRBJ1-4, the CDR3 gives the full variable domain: DTAVSQTPKYLVTQMGNDKSIKCEQNLGHDTMYWYKQDSKKFLKIMFSYNNKELIINETVPNRFSPKSPDKAHLNLHINSLELGDSAVYFCASSQGIDRASEKLFFGSGTQLSVL.

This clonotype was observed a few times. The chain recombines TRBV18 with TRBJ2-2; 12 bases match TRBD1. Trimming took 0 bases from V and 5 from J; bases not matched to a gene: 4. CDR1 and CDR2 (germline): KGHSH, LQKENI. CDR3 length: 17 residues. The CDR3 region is CASSPPGTGGATGELFF. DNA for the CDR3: TGTGCCAGCTCACCACCCGGGACAGGGGGCGCAACCGGGGAGCTGTTTTTT.

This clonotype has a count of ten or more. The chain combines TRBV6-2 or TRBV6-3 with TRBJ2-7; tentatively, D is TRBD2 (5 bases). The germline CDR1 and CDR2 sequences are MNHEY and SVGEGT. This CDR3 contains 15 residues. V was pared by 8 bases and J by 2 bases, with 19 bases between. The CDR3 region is CASSDAQPGTYEQYF. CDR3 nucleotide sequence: TGTGCCAGCTCAGACGCCCAACCCGGGACCTACGAGCAGTACTTC.

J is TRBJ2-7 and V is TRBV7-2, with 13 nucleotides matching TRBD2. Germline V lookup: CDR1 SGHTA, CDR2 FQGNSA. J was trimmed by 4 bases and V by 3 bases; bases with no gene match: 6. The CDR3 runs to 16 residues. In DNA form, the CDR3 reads TGTGCCAGCAGCTTTACTAGCGGGGGGGCCGGGTACGAGCAGTACTTC. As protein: CASSFTSGGAGYEQYF.

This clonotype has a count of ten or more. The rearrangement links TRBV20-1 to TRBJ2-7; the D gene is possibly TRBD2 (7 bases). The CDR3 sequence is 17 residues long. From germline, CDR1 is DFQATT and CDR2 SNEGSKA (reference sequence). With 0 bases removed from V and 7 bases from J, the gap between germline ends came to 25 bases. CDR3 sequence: CSARDGSRGGAGAEQYV. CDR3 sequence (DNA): TGCAGTGCTAGAGATGGGAGTAGGGGGGGCGCTGGGGCGGAGCAGTACGTC.

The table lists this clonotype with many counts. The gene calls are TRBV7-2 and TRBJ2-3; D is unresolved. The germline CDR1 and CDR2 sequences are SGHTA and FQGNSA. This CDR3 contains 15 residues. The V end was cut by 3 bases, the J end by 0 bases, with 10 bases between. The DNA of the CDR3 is TGTGCCAGCAGCTTTTATATGCCTAGCACAGATACGCAGTATTTT. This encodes CASSFYMPSTDTQYF.

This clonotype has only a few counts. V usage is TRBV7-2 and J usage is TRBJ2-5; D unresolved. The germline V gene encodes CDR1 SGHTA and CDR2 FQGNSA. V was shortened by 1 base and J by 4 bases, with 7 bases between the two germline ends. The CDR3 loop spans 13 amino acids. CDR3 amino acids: CASSLVRRETQYF. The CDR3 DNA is TGTGCCAGCAGCTTAGTCCGAAGAGAGACCCAGTACTTC. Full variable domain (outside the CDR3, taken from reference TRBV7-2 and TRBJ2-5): GAGVSQSPSNKVTEKGKDVELRCDPISGHTALYWYRQSLGQGLEFLIYFQGNSAPDKSGLPSDRFSAERTGGSVSTLTIQRTQQEDSAVYLCASSLVRRETQYFGPGTRLLVL.

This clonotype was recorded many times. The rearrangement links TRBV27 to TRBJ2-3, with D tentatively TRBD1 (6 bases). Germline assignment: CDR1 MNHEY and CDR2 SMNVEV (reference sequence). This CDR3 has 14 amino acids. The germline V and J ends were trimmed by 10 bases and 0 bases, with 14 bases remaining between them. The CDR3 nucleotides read TGTGCCACCCAGGGGCCCCTTAGCACAGATACGCAGTATTTT. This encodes CATQGPLSTDTQYF.

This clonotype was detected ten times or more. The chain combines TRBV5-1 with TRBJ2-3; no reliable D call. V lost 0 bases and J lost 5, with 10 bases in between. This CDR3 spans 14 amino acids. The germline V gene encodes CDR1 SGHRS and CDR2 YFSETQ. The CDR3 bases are TGCGCCAGCAGCTTGGAGTTCGGTCAAGATACGCAGTATTTT. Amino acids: CASSLEFGQDTQYF.

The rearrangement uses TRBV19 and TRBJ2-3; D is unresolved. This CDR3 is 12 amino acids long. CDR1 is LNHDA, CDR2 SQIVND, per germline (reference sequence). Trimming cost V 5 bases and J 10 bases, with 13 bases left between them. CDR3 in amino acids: CASSFDTTPQYF. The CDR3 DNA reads TGTGCCAGTAGTTTCGATACTACCCCGCAGTATTTT.